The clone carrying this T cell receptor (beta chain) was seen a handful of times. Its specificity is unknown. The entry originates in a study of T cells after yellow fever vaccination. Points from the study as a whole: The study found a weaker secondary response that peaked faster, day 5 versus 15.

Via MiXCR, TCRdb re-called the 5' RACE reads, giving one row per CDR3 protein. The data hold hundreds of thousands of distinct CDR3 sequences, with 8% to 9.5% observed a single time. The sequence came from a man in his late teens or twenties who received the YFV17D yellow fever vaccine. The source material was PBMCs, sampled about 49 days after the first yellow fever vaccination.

As DNA, the CDR3 is TGTGCCAGCAGCGCCGTCCCTCGGGACAGGGTACATGGCTACACCTTC. This codes for CASSAVPRDRVHGYTF. The genes are TRBV2 and TRBJ1-2; 9 bases match TRBD1. This CDR3 is built from 16 residues. The trim removed 6 bases at V and 6 bases at J, leaving 14 bases unmatched. Germline CDR1 SNHLY, CDR2 FYNNEI.